The rows below give T cell receptor beta chains drawn from one sample of a study of blood T cells in healthy people across ages. TCRdb re-called the 5' RACE reads through MiXCR, storing one row per CDR3 protein. This sample carries 800,000 to 950,000 distinct CDR3 sequences, about 34% of them seen once, and the ten largest clones take roughly 13%. Sequenced sample: blood. These receptors came from a man between 18 and 35 years old in good health. CDR3s leave out the opening cysteine and the closing phenylalanine or tryptophan. The D gene is left open where the match is weak.

CDR3 | J | D | V
AWSVQRFGYT | TRBJ1-2 | . | TRBV30
ASSEPLGGGYT | TRBJ1-2 | . | TRBV2
ASSLSPGTGGKYEQY | TRBJ2-7 | TRBD1 | TRBV7-6
ASSDSPDTQY | TRBJ2-3 | . | TRBV10-2
ASSLRGTSDTQY | TRBJ2-3 | . | TRBV12-3/TRBV12-4
ASSQETAGTNYGYT | TRBJ1-2 | . | TRBV4-2
ASSTLRSGGGDTQY | TRBJ2-3 | TRBD2 | TRBV18
SAGQGSYEQY | TRBJ2-7 | TRBD1 | TRBV20-1
SAGQGTETQY | TRBJ2-5 | TRBD1 | TRBV29-1
ATSDMISNQPQH | TRBJ1-5 | . | TRBV24-1
ASSYFGGNEQY | TRBJ2-7 | TRBD2 | TRBV6-5
ATISSYNEQF | TRBJ2-1 | . | TRBV15
SARDGWDNEKLF | TRBJ1-4 | . | TRBV20-1
ASSPYWTGQTEAF | TRBJ1-1 | TRBD1 | TRBV5-1
ASSLGQGAKEKLF | TRBJ1-4 | TRBD1 | TRBV7-2
SARPSGRPTDTQY | TRBJ2-3 | TRBD2 | TRBV20-1
ASSLLWEMNTEAF | TRBJ1-1 | . | TRBV7-2
ASSYSLFAGRQNYGYT | TRBJ1-2 | . | TRBV6-5
ASSSSRAVVQAF | TRBJ1-1 | . | TRBV6-6
SALHPYNEQF | TRBJ2-1 | . | TRBV29-1
ASSPLSRVMGANTEAF | TRBJ1-1 | . | TRBV9
ASSQDGQFNEKLF | TRBJ1-4 | . | TRBV4-1
ASSWDQGDRTYNSPLH | TRBJ1-6 | TRBD1 | TRBV5-1
ASGVTGSNQPQH | TRBJ1-5 | . | TRBV25-1
ASTVTSGKSYNEQY | TRBJ2-5 | TRBD2 | TRBV12-3/TRBV12-4
ASSLAGTGGLNEQY | TRBJ2-5 | TRBD1 | TRBV5-5